This is a list of T cell receptor beta chains from one sample in a study of technical replicates of blood from a handful of donors. Libraries were prepared by immunoSEQ multiplex PCR; TCRdb keeps only in-frame clonotypes and omits some of them. Here the sample spans under 75,000 clones, approximately 86% being singletons. The sample was PBMCs. Every receptor here comes from a human donor in good health. Some clones in this sample may be carry-over from other donors' samples. Each CDR3 is given with its conserved first and last residue. Fields, in order: CDR3 DNA, CDR3 protein, V gene, clone size, J gene, D gene. D genes are given only for firm matches. The size field is filled for only some rows; it gives once, few, many or a size class.

CDR3nt: TGTGCCAGCAGCTTAGTACTGGGAGACACTGAAGCTTTCTTT; CDR3aa: CASSLVLGDTEAFF; v_gene: TRBV7-9; abundance: .; j_gene: TRBJ1-1; d_gene: .
CDR3nt: TGTGCCAGCAGCCAAGATCAGTTGAACACTGAAGCTTTCTTT; CDR3aa: CASSQDQLNTEAFF; v_gene: TRBV4-2; abundance: .; j_gene: TRBJ1-1; d_gene: .
CDR3nt: TGCGCCAGCAGCTTGTCCGGGACAGGGTCAGGGAATGAGCAGTTCTTC; CDR3aa: CASSLSGTGSGNEQFF; v_gene: TRBV5-1; abundance: .; j_gene: TRBJ2-1; d_gene: TRBD1
CDR3nt: TGCAGCGTTGTTAGGGCTAGCGGCCTCTCTGGGGCCAACGTCCTGACTTTC; CDR3aa: CSVVRASGLSGANVLTF; v_gene: TRBV29-1; abundance: .; j_gene: TRBJ2-6; d_gene: TRBD2
CDR3nt: TGCAGCGTGCCTACCGGGACTCAACTCAGCTCCTACAATGAGCAGTTCTTC; CDR3aa: CSVPTGTQLSSYNEQFF; v_gene: TRBV29-1; abundance: .; j_gene: TRBJ2-1; d_gene: .
CDR3nt: TGTGCCAGCAGTTTCACTGAACCCGGGGGGACCCAGTACTTC; CDR3aa: CASSFTEPGGTQYF; v_gene: TRBV5-4; abundance: .; j_gene: TRBJ2-5; d_gene: .
CDR3nt: TGCGCCAGCAGCTGGACTAGCGGGAGTCTCCACGAGCAGTACTTC; CDR3aa: CASSWTSGSLHEQYF; v_gene: TRBV5-1; abundance: .; j_gene: TRBJ2-7; d_gene: TRBD2
CDR3nt: TGTGCCAGCAGCCAAGATATCGCGACACTCACCGGGGAGCTGTTTTTT; CDR3aa: CASSQDIATLTGELFF; v_gene: TRBV4-2; abundance: .; j_gene: TRBJ2-2; d_gene: .
CDR3nt: TGTGCCAGCAGCCCACGGGGGGGACTTTGGGAGCAGTTCTTC; CDR3aa: CASSPRGGLWEQFF; v_gene: TRBV7-2; abundance: .; j_gene: TRBJ2-1; d_gene: TRBD2
CDR3nt: TGTGCCAGCAGCTCCCCGGGGACTCCGCGGCCCGAGCAGTACTTC; CDR3aa: CASSSPGTPRPEQYF; v_gene: TRBV7-9; abundance: .; j_gene: TRBJ2-7; d_gene: .
CDR3nt: TGTGCCAGCTCCGGGACAGCGAACACTGAAGCTTTCTTT; CDR3aa: CASSGTANTEAFF; v_gene: TRBV25-1; abundance: .; j_gene: TRBJ1-1; d_gene: TRBD1
CDR3nt: TGTGCCAGTAGTTCCGTCCGGGGACTAGCGGGAGTATCAACCGGGGAGCTGTTTTTT; CDR3aa: CASSSVRGLAGVSTGELFF; v_gene: TRBV19; abundance: .; j_gene: TRBJ2-2; d_gene: TRBD2
CDR3nt: TGTGCCAGCAGCTTCGTGACAGGGAATCAAGCGACCCAGTACTTC; CDR3aa: CASSFVTGNQATQYF; v_gene: TRBV7-6; abundance: .; j_gene: TRBJ2-5; d_gene: TRBD1
CDR3nt: TGTGCCAGCAGACAGGCGCCGGGGGCTGGAAACACCATATATTTT; CDR3aa: CASRQAPGAGNTIYF; v_gene: TRBV6-4; abundance: .; j_gene: TRBJ1-3; d_gene: .
CDR3nt: TGTGCCAGCAGCCCCCAGCCGACGGGGGCTGGGGCCAACGTCCTGACTTTC; CDR3aa: CASSPQPTGAGANVLTF; v_gene: TRBV7-9; abundance: .; j_gene: TRBJ2-6; d_gene: .
CDR3nt: TGTGCCAGCAGTCTTACCGGGACAGTGGATGGCTACACCTTC; CDR3aa: CASSLTGTVDGYTF; v_gene: TRBV27; abundance: .; j_gene: TRBJ1-2; d_gene: TRBD1
CDR3nt: TGTGCCAGCAGTGAATCCGCAGATCCTAGTCTAGGTACGCAGTATTTT; CDR3aa: CASSESADPSLGTQYF; v_gene: TRBV2; abundance: .; j_gene: TRBJ2-3; d_gene: .
CDR3nt: TGTGCCAGCAGTGAAATTCCGACAGGGCAGAACACTGAAGCTTTCTTT; CDR3aa: CASSEIPTGQNTEAFF; v_gene: TRBV6-1; abundance: .; j_gene: TRBJ1-1; d_gene: TRBD1
CDR3nt: TGTGCCAGCAGTGAAAACGGGGTAGGGCTCAACTATGGCTACACCTTC; CDR3aa: CASSENGVGLNYGYTF; v_gene: TRBV6-1; abundance: .; j_gene: TRBJ1-2; d_gene: .
CDR3nt: TGTGCCAGCAGCTTACTTGGGCCAAACTATGGCTACACCTTC; CDR3aa: CASSLLGPNYGYTF; v_gene: TRBV7-9; abundance: once; j_gene: TRBJ1-2; d_gene: .
CDR3nt: TGTGCCAGCAGTCTCACGGAGGGAATAAACACTGAAGCTTTCTTT; CDR3aa: CASSLTEGINTEAFF; v_gene: TRBV6-5; abundance: .; j_gene: TRBJ1-1; d_gene: .
CDR3nt: TGTGCCAGCAGCGAACCAAGGAGATCCGCAGAGCAGTACTTC; CDR3aa: CASSEPRRSAEQYF; v_gene: TRBV11-2; abundance: .; j_gene: TRBJ2-7; d_gene: .
CDR3nt: TGCGCCAGCAGCCGCGGGACTAGCGGGGCCCAAGAGACCCAGTACTTC; CDR3aa: CASSRGTSGAQETQYF; v_gene: TRBV5-1; abundance: .; j_gene: TRBJ2-5; d_gene: TRBD2
CDR3nt: TGCGCCAGCAGCTTGGAAGACTTGTCCTACGAGCAGTACTTC; CDR3aa: CASSLEDLSYEQYF; v_gene: TRBV5-1; abundance: .; j_gene: TRBJ2-7; d_gene: .
CDR3nt: TGCGCCAGCAGCCAAGATTGGCGAGGTGAAAAACTGTTTTTT; CDR3aa: CASSQDWRGEKLFF; v_gene: TRBV4-3; abundance: .; j_gene: TRBJ1-4; d_gene: .
CDR3nt: TGTGCCAGCAGCTTAACGTACGGAGGGATAACTGAAGCTTTCTTT; CDR3aa: CASSLTYGGITEAFF; v_gene: TRBV7-3; abundance: .; j_gene: TRBJ1-1; d_gene: .
CDR3nt: TGTGCCAGCAGCCAGGGGTTCACATATCAAGAGACCCAGTACTTC; CDR3aa: CASSQGFTYQETQYF; v_gene: TRBV7-3; abundance: .; j_gene: TRBJ2-5; d_gene: .